This T cell receptor beta chain was identified in a study of human T cells and chemical hapten exposure. From whole blood left unfractionated, total RNA was extracted. The study, taken as a whole, reports: DPC sensitization produced no change in TCRs with frequency above 1 in 1000.

Separate cDNA molecules received unique molecular identifiers, which the library attached to them. As handled by the study authors: TCRs per sample had a median of about 100,000 and ranged from roughly 20,000 to 690,600. TCRdb ran MiXCR on the 5' RACE reads and lists one entry per CDR3 protein. TCRdb, not the original authors, processed these V and J calls. Among 110,000 or so distinct CDR3 sequences listed, around a fifth were seen once. The CDR3 consists of 16 residues. The ends lost 1 base at V and 3 bases at J; junction bases unmatched: 4. The germline gives CDR1 MNHEY, CDR2 SVGAGI. This clonotype has just a few counts. The antigen is not known.

This receptor was taken from a human donor in good health. The V gene is TRBV6-5, the J gene TRBJ2-5, with 11 bases matching TRBD1. The CDR3 DNA sequence: TGTGCCAGCAGTTACTGGACAGGGGGCGGAGAAGAGACCCAGTACTTC. Translation gives CASSYWTGGGEETQYF.